The 30 T cell receptor beta chains given below trace back to one sample, sequenced in a study of spatial heterogeneity in lung cancer (dated by TCRdb to the late 2010s). The sample's time point label, decoded: sample taken at primary tumor resection. The library was produced with 5' RACE. The sequencer was a NextSeq 500. TCRdb trimmed public reads at Q25 via fastp, called clones via MiXCR and kept in-frame beta chains. Each CDR3 protein appears once, grouped with its most common genes and DNA. This sample lists about 40,000 distinct CDR3 sequences; 5% to 6.5% were detected once. The ten largest clonotypes hold about a quarter of the sample. This material consisted of PBMCs, taken at surgery. Source of these receptors: a female donor with early-stage non-small cell lung cancer.

This clonotype was recorded at least ten times. The V and J genes are TRBV6-6 and TRBJ2-3; TRBD2 agrees at 13 bases. Germline values: CDR1 MNHNY, CDR2 SVGAGI (reference sequence). J lost 4 bases, V lost 6 bases, and 4 bases had no gene match. The CDR3 has 15 residues. CDR3 sequence reads: CASSPGTSGADTQYF. CDR3 bases: TGTGCCAGCAGCCCCGGGACTAGCGGGGCAGATACGCAGTATTTT.

This clonotype was detected ten times or more. The chain combines TRBV12-3 or TRBV12-4 with TRBJ2-7; TRBD1 matches 9 bases. This CDR3 has 13 amino acids. V lost 8 bases, J lost 2 bases, and 4 bases stayed unmatched. CDR3 region: CASGQGPTYEQYF. Here the CDR3 DNA reads TGTGCCAGCGGACAGGGGCCCACCTACGAGCAGTACTTC.

This clonotype was observed at least ten times. The V and J genes are TRBV20-1 and TRBJ1-1, with 9 bases that match TRBD1. Germline values: CDR1 DFQATT, CDR2 SNEGSKA (reference sequence). The CDR3 is 13 residues long. Trimming took 4 bases from V and 4 from J; bases not matched to a gene: 4. CDR3 nucleotide sequence: TGCAGTGCTATGACAGGGGGGGTCACTGAAGCTTTCTTT. It yields the protein CSAMTGGVTEAFF.

The V gene is TRBV12-3 or TRBV12-4, the J gene TRBJ1-1, with D unclear. The V end was cut by 1 base, the J end by 0 bases, with 24 bases between. The CDR3 covers 20 residues. The CDR3 here is CASSLESPSPFRQLNTEAFF. The DNA for the CDR3 is TGTGCCAGCAGTTTAGAAAGCCCGAGCCCCTTTCGCCAACTGAACACTGAAGCTTTCTTT.

This clonotype was observed many times. This chain joins TRBV7-2 and TRBJ2-7; TRBD1 agrees at 10 bases. CDR1 and CDR2 from the germline V gene are SGHTA and FQGNSA. CDR3 length: 15 residues. J was trimmed by 2 bases and V by 4 bases; bases with no gene match: 5. The CDR3 protein is CASSSTGTGAYEQYF. For the CDR3, the DNA is TGTGCCAGCAGCTCAACCGGGACAGGGGCCTACGAGCAGTACTTC.

This clonotype is medium-sized within its sample. The chain recombines TRBV28 with TRBJ2-4; no firm D call. V was trimmed by 3 bases and J by 0 bases, leaving 9 bases between them. The CDR3 length is 15 residues. Germline CDR1 and CDR2: MDHEN and SYDVKM. The CDR3 spells CASSFMWGAKNIQYF. In DNA form, the CDR3 reads TGTGCCAGCAGTTTTATGTGGGGAGCCAAAAACATTCAGTACTTC.

This clonotype was recorded at least ten times. The rearrangement links TRBV28 to TRBJ1-5; D is perhaps TRBD1 (5 bases). From germline, CDR1 is MDHEN and CDR2 SYDVKM. The V gene lost 7 bases and the J gene lost 7 bases, with 14 bases spanning the gap. This CDR3 region has 13 residues. The CDR3 here is CASIRQGGQPQHF. The CDR3 nucleotides are TGTGCCAGCATAAGGCAGGGTGGCCAGCCCCAGCATTTT.

This clonotype was found a few times. This chain links TRBV15 with TRBJ2-7, with 7 positions matching TRBD1. Germline V gene sequence: CDR1 LNHNV, CDR2 YYDKDF (reference sequence). Trimming removed 0 bases from V and 2 bases from J; junction bases left unmatched: 7. This CDR3 has 16 residues. In DNA, the CDR3 is TGTGCCACCAGCAGAGATTTGTCCGACAGGGCCTACGAGCAGTACTTC. Its protein is CATSRDLSDRAYEQYF. Full variable domain (outside the CDR3, taken from reference TRBV15 and TRBJ2-7): DAMVIQNPRYQVTQFGKPVTLSCSQTLNHNVMYWYQQKSSQAPKLLFHYYDKDFNNEADTPDNFQSRRPNTSFCFLDIRSPGLGDTAMYLCATSRDLSDRAYEQYFGPGTRLTVT.

This clonotype was seen at least ten times. The V gene is TRBV18, the J gene TRBJ1-4; D remains unclear. This CDR3 comprises 14 residues. Per germline, CDR1 KGHSH and CDR2 LQKENI. V was shortened by 0 bases and J by 7 bases, with 9 bases between the two germline ends. The CDR3 DNA reads TGTGCCAGCTCACCACCCGGGGATGCTGAAAAACTGTTTTTT. Protein: CASSPPGDAEKLFF.

The sample holds many counts of this clonotype. The gene calls are TRBV5-1 and TRBJ1-1; D remains ambiguous. Looked up from germline, CDR1 is SGHRS and CDR2 is YFSETQ. The V and J ends lost 0 bases and 6 bases respectively, with 15 bases between them. The CDR3 contains 15 residues. This CDR3 reads CASSLEGVVFAEAFF. The CDR3 bases are TGCGCCAGCAGCTTGGAGGGTGTGGTTTTCGCTGAAGCTTTCTTT.

This clonotype was counted ten times or more. The chain combines TRBV18 with TRBJ2-2; TRBD1 matches 9 bases. J gave up 5 bases and V 4 bases, and 11 bases lay outside the gene matches. The CDR3 is 17 residues long. CDR1 and CDR2 from the germline V gene are KGHSH and LQKENI. The CDR3 sequence is CASSRASGTGRTGELFF. CDR3 sequence (DNA): TGTGCCAGCTCACGAGCGTCCGGGACAGGGAGAACCGGGGAGCTGTTTTTT.

This clonotype has a handful of counts. The rearrangement links TRBV6-2 or TRBV6-3 to TRBJ2-5; the D gene is possibly TRBD1 (6 bases). CDR1 MNHEY and CDR2 SVGEGT come from the germline V gene. This CDR3 has 15 amino acids. Trimming shortened V by 6 bases and J by 0 bases, and 14 bases separated the two germline ends. For the CDR3, the DNA is TGTGCCAGCAGCCGGGACATAGAGTACCAAGAGACCCAGTACTTC. Translated: CASSRDIEYQETQYF.

This clonotype was seen at least ten times. The V and J genes are TRBV29-1 and TRBJ1-1; the D gene is possibly TRBD1 (6 bases). From germline, CDR1 is SQVTM and CDR2 ANQGSEA. V was pared by 4 bases and J by 0 bases, with 9 bases between. There are 13 residues in the CDR3. CDR3 protein: CSVGQVLNTEAFF. The CDR3, as DNA: TGCAGCGTTGGACAGGTGTTGAACACTGAAGCTTTCTTT.

This clonotype came up many times. The rearrangement uses TRBV9 and TRBJ1-1; no clear D gene. The CDR3 sequence is 14 residues long. Germline CDR1 SGDLS, CDR2 YYNGEE. The V end lost 4 bases, the J end lost 4 bases, and 14 bases lay between the germline ends. The CDR3 loop reads CASSPLSRTTEAFF. The CDR3 DNA reads TGTGCCAGCAGCCCCCTCAGCAGGACCACTGAAGCTTTCTTT. Combining the CDR3 with reference TRBV9 and TRBJ1-1 gives the whole variable domain DSGVTQTPKHLITATGQRVTLRCSPRSGDLSVYWYQQSLDQGLQFLIQYYNGEERAKGNILERFSAQQFPDLHSELNLSSLELGDSALYFCASSPLSRTTEAFFGQGTRLTVV.

V is TRBV7-9 and J is TRBJ2-1; the D gene is possibly TRBD1 (5 bases). Germline V gene data show CDR1 as SEHNR and CDR2 as FQNEAQ (reference sequence). V lost 4 bases to trimming and J lost 4 bases, with 11 bases between them. The CDR3 runs to 14 residues. The CDR3 loop is CASSSKDIYNEQFF. CDR3 DNA: TGTGCCAGCAGCTCGAAGGACATTTACAATGAGCAGTTCTTC.

The chain recombines TRBV2 with TRBJ2-3; no firm D call. The CDR3 contains 15 residues. The ends were cut back, 1 base at V and 1 base at J, with 9 bases in the middle. Germline CDR1 reads SNHLY; CDR2 reads FYNNEI. DNA for the CDR3: TGTGCCAGCAGTGAAGGAGGCCGCCGCACAGATACGCAGTATTTT. Its protein is CASSEGGRRTDTQYF.

V gene TRBV7-9 combines with J gene TRBJ2-3, with D maybe TRBD1 (6 bases). The CDR3 has 16 amino acids. Deletions cut 3 bases from V and 8 bases from J, with 21 bases between. Germline CDR1 reads SEHNR; CDR2 reads FQNEAQ (reference sequence). In nucleotides, the CDR3 is TGTGCCAGCAGCTTGGGGGCCGGACAGAGGGAAGCTACGCAGTATTTT. It is translated as CASSLGAGQREATQYF.

This clonotype appeared a few times. The CDR3 DNA reads as TGTGCCAGCAGCTTGGGACAGTCCTACGAGCAGTACTTC. Amino acid sequence: CASSLGQSYEQYF. This chain connects TRBV11-2 to TRBJ2-7; 7 bases map to TRBD1. The CDR3 loop spans 13 amino acids. CDR1 SGHAT and CDR2 FQNNGV come from the germline V gene. V lost 3 bases and J lost 1; bases outside the gene matches: 0. Complete variable domain (other parts from reference TRBV11-2 and TRBJ2-7): EAGVAQSPRYKIIEKRQSVAFWCNPISGHATLYWYQQILGQGPKLLIQFQNNGVVDDSQLPKDRFSAERLKGVDSTLKIQPAKLEDSAVYLCASSLGQSYEQYFGPGTRLTVT.

This clonotype is termed medium-sized (0.01 to 0.1%). The chain joins TRBV4-3 to TRBJ1-1; D not certain. V lost 1 base, J lost 1 base, and 1 base lay in between. The CDR3 has 12 amino acids. Germline CDR1 and CDR2: LGHNA and YSLEER. As DNA, the CDR3 is TGCGCCAGCAGCCAAGGGAACACTGAAGCTTTCTTT. Translating gives CASSQGNTEAFF.

The V call is TRBV30, the J call TRBJ1-6; D not certain. The CDR3 extends over 12 amino acids. Germline assignment: CDR1 GTSNPN and CDR2 SVGIG (reference sequence). V was clipped by 2 bases and J by 9 bases, with 8 bases between them. This chain's CDR3 is CAWSRGSSPLHF. CDR3 nucleotides: TGTGCCTGGAGTAGAGGGTCTTCACCCCTCCACTTT.

This clonotype occurred many times. V usage is TRBV10-3 and J usage is TRBJ1-4; no definite D call. This CDR3 is 11 amino acids long. Trimming removed 5 bases from V and 6 bases from J, with 4 bases in between. The germline gives CDR1 ENHRY, CDR2 SYGVKD. The CDR3 loop reads CAISTDEKLFF. As DNA, the CDR3 is TGTGCCATCAGTACGGATGAAAAACTGTTTTTT.

There are many counts of this clonotype. The V call is TRBV9, the J call TRBJ1-4; tentatively, D is TRBD1 (6 bases). Germline CDR1 is SGDLS and CDR2 is YYNGEE. Trimming removed 0 bases at V and 7 bases at J, with 10 bases between. The CDR3 is 14 residues long. CDR3 residues: CASSVDGGAEKLFF. The CDR3, as DNA: TGTGCCAGCAGCGTAGACGGGGGCGCTGAAAAACTGTTTTTT.

This clonotype came up many times. V usage is TRBV5-1 and J usage is TRBJ1-3; 9 bases map to TRBD1. J lost 5 bases, V lost 4 bases, and 10 bases had no gene match. Per the germline V gene, CDR1 is SGHRS and CDR2 is YFSETQ. This CDR3 comprises 16 residues. The CDR3 protein is CASSATGTGRRNTIYF. Here the CDR3 DNA reads TGCGCCAGCAGCGCAACCGGGACAGGGAGGCGAAACACCATATATTTT.

The rearrangement uses TRBV27 and TRBJ2-5; the D is unclear. Trimming left V 8 bases short and J 4 bases short, with 5 bases between. CDR1 MNHEY and CDR2 SMNVEV come from the germline V gene (reference sequence). The CDR3 is 10 amino acids. CDR3 DNA sequence: TGTGCCAGCTGGGGAGAGACCCAGTACTTC. Translating it yields CASWGETQYF.

This chain joins TRBV6-2 or TRBV6-3 and TRBJ2-7; no definite D call. Trimming pared 2 bases from V and 0 bases from J, leaving 8 bases between. The germline gives CDR1 MNHEY, CDR2 SVGEGT. This CDR3 region has 14 residues. Here the CDR3 DNA reads TGTGCCAGCAGTTACGGCGCAGCCTCCTACGAGCAGTACTTC. Translating gives CASSYGAASYEQYF.

This clonotype showed up just a few times. The gene calls are TRBV20-1 and TRBJ2-2; D ambiguous. Germline loops: CDR1 DFQATT, CDR2 SNEGSKA (reference sequence). The CDR3 sequence is 13 residues long. Trimming pared 5 bases from V and 4 bases from J, leaving 11 bases between. CDR3 sequence: CSALGLGTGELFF. In nucleotides, the CDR3 is TGCAGTGCTCTTGGGCTTGGCACCGGGGAGCTGTTTTTT.

This clonotype was counted many times. The chain joins TRBV29-1 to TRBJ2-7; D is ambiguous. The CDR3 is 13 amino acids. V lost 4 bases to trimming and J lost 1 base, with 11 bases between them. Germline CDR1 reads SQVTM; CDR2 reads ANQGSEA. The CDR3 region has the DNA TGCAGCGTTGCGCCCGCGGCTTCCTACGAGCAGTACTTC. Protein product: CSVAPAASYEQYF.

This clonotype was detected ten times or more. The V gene is TRBV4-1, the J gene TRBJ2-5; no definite D call. V lost 4 bases and J lost 5, with 11 bases in between. This CDR3 is 13 amino acids long. Germline V gene data show CDR1 as MGHRA and CDR2 as YSYEKL. The CDR3 spells CASSPRTRETQYF. CDR3 DNA: TGCGCCAGCAGCCCAAGGACGCGGGAGACCCAGTACTTC.

This clonotype showed up many times. This rearrangement joins TRBV9 to TRBJ1-1; unclear D gene. V dropped 3 bases and J dropped 5 bases, with 14 bases sitting between them. Germline V gene data show CDR1 as SGDLS and CDR2 as YYNGEE. CDR3 length: 14 residues. The CDR3 region has the DNA TGTGCCAGCAGCGGAACAGCTCTAGGGACTGAAGCTTTCTTT. Its protein is CASSGTALGTEAFF.

This clonotype was seen at least ten times. This rearrangement joins TRBV29-1 to TRBJ1-6, with TRBD1 identical over 9 bases. The germline CDR1 and CDR2 sequences are SQVTM and ANQGSEA. With 5 bases clipped from V and 13 bases from J, the junction kept 9 bases outside the gene matches. CDR3 length: 13 amino acids. CDR3 in amino acids: CSVLGQGSIPLHF. The CDR3 DNA sequence: TGCAGCGTTCTCGGACAGGGGAGTATTCCCCTCCACTTT.